Each of the 21 T cell receptor beta chains below was sequenced from the same sample in a study of Ad26.COV2.S vaccination and SARS-CoV-2 variants. The repertoire was sequenced with immunoSEQ multiplex PCR; TCRdb's copy has only in-frame clones and lacks some. The sample consists of about 350,000 clones, just over 90% of them appearing once. This specimen consisted of peripheral blood, obtained after recovery from COVID-19. Receptors originate from a human donor who had recovered from COVID-19.

The chain carries TRBV7-9 and TRBJ2-4; D gene unclear. V lost 1 base to trimming and J lost 0 bases, with 4 bases between them. The CDR3 contains 14 residues. CDR1 is SEHNR, CDR2 FQNEAQ, per germline (reference sequence). This chain's CDR3 is CASSLEVAKNIQYF. The CDR3 region has the DNA TGTGCCAGCAGCTTAGAGGTAGCCAAAAACATTCAGTACTTC.

The chain combines TRBV2 with TRBJ2-3; TRBD2 matches at 11 bases. Germline trimming cut 2 bases from V and 5 bases from J; bases unmatched to any gene: 6. The CDR3 contains 16 residues. Germline V gene data show CDR1 as SNHLY and CDR2 as FYNNEI. The CDR3 coding sequence is TGTGCCAGCAGTGAAATACTAGCGGGGGAGCTAGATACGCAGTATTTT. It encodes CASSEILAGELDTQYF. Full variable domain (rest looked up from reference TRBV2 and TRBJ2-3): EPEVTQTPSHQVTQMGQEVILRCVPISNHLYFYWYRQILGQKVEFLVSFYNNEISEKSEIFDDQFSVERPDGSNFTLKIRSTKLEDSAMYFCASSEILAGELDTQYFGPGTRLTVL.

This clone is a singleton in its sample. The rearrangement uses TRBV11-2 and TRBJ1-1; TRBD1 matches 7 bases. The CDR3 is 17 amino acids. Per the germline V gene, CDR1 is SGHAT and CDR2 is FQNNGV. V lost 2 bases, J lost 1 base, and 10 bases stayed unmatched. The CDR3 DNA sequence: TGTGCCAGCAGCTTAATTTTGACAGGGAGGGAGAACACTGAAGCTTTCTTT. This encodes CASSLILTGRENTEAFF.

The chain is built from TRBV7-9 and TRBJ2-1; weak D call: TRBD1 (5 bases). The CDR3 covers 18 residues. Germline V lookup: CDR1 SEHNR, CDR2 FQNEAQ (reference sequence). The V end lost 3 bases, the J end lost 4 bases, and 22 bases lay between the germline ends. CDR3 DNA sequence: TGTGCCAGCAGCTTGGGATATACGAGGTCAGGGCAGTACAATGAGCAGTTCTTC. Its translation is CASSLGYTRSGQYNEQFF.

This rearrangement joins TRBV7-2 to TRBJ1-2; no reliable D call. CDR1 and CDR2 from the germline V gene are SGHTA and FQGNSA. Between the trimmed V and J ends, which lost 1 base and 8 bases, there was a span of 11 bases. CDR3 size: 13 residues. CDR3 nucleotides: TGTGCCAGCAGCTTAGGGCCAGAGTCGGGCTACACCTTC. Translated: CASSLGPESGYTF. The variable domain in full, with the rest retrieved from reference TRBV7-2 and TRBJ1-2, is GAGVSQSPSNKVTEKGKDVELRCDPISGHTALYWYRQSLGQGLEFLIYFQGNSAPDKSGLPSDRFSAERTGGSVSTLTIQRTQQEDSAVYLCASSLGPESGYTFGSGTRLTVV.

This clone was recorded only once. The J gene is TRBJ2-3, the V gene TRBV28; D perhaps matches TRBD1 (6 bases). Germline CDR1 and CDR2: MDHEN and SYDVKM. The CDR3 contains 14 residues. Between the trimmed V and J ends, which lost 6 bases and 2 bases, there was a span of 12 bases. The CDR3 sequence: CASSRDKITDTQYF. Here the CDR3 DNA reads TGTGCCAGCAGCCGGGACAAGATCACAGATACGCAGTATTTT.

The V gene is TRBV4-1, the J gene TRBJ2-1, with 12 bases matching TRBD2. This CDR3 has 16 amino acids. CDR1 is MGHRA and CDR2 is YSYEKL in the germline V gene. Trimming cost V 3 bases and J 2 bases; bases outside gene matches: 2. The CDR3 nucleotides are TGCGCCAGCAGCCAGCTAGCGGGGGGGCCCTACAATGAGCAGTTCTTC. It encodes CASSQLAGGPYNEQFF.

In this sample, this clone turned up once. V gene TRBV9 combines with J gene TRBJ2-2; D uncertain. Germline V gene data show CDR1 as SGDLS and CDR2 as YYNGEE. V gave up 5 bases and J gave up 3 bases, with 14 bases separating them. The CDR3 runs 15 residues. The DNA for the CDR3 is TGTGCCAGCAGTCGTGGCTTAGTAGACACCGGGGAGCTGTTTTTT. Translated, it gives CASSRGLVDTGELFF. Full variable domain (outside the CDR3, taken from reference TRBV9 and TRBJ2-2): DSGVTQTPKHLITATGQRVTLRCSPRSGDLSVYWYQQSLDQGLQFLIQYYNGEERAKGNILERFSAQQFPDLHSELNLSSLELGDSALYFCASSRGLVDTGELFFGEGSRLTVL.

CDR3 coding DNA: TGTGCTAGTGGTTTGCTACAGGGATCGGTCACCGGGGAGCTGTTTTTT. This gives the protein CASGLLQGSVTGELFF. The chain uses TRBV12-5 and TRBJ2-2; D possibly corresponds to TRBD1 (6 bases). This CDR3 is built from 16 residues. Trimming removed 2 bases from V and 4 bases from J, with 14 bases in between. From germline, CDR1 is LGHNT and CDR2 FRNRAP.

This clone was seen just once. The CDR3 coding sequence is TGTGCCAGCAGACCGGGACAGCAGAACGAGCAGTACTTC. Its protein product is CASRPGQQNEQYF. The chain uses TRBV12-3 or TRBV12-4 and TRBJ2-7, with 7 bases identical to TRBD1. This CDR3 is built from 13 residues. V was clipped by 6 bases and J by 5 bases; unmatched bases: 7.

The chain carries TRBV7-6 and TRBJ1-1, with a possible D match to TRBD1 (5 bases). V shed 4 bases and J shed 1 base, with 10 bases lying between them. Germline CDR1 is SGHVS and CDR2 is FNYEAQ. This CDR3 has 14 residues. The CDR3 protein is CASSSSRENTEAFF. The CDR3 nucleotides are TGTGCCAGCAGCTCCTCCAGGGAGAACACTGAAGCTTTCTTT.

This clone has only a few counts. The CDR3 region is CASSLGGLGTDTQYF. The CDR3 DNA sequence: TGTGCCAGCAGCTTAGGGGGACTAGGCACAGATACGCAGTATTTT. J is TRBJ2-3 and V is TRBV11-2; 8 bases align to TRBD2. Germline values: CDR1 SGHAT, CDR2 FQNNGV. Unmatched junction bases numbered 1, after V lost 1 base and J lost 1 base. CDR3 length: 15 residues.

The CDR3 nucleotides are TGTGCCACCCCCGCCGGTGGAGATCAGCCCCAGCATTTT. Encoded protein: CATPAGGDQPQHF. The V and J genes are TRBV21-1 and TRBJ1-5. TRBV21-1 is deemed a pseudogene. The CDR3 has 13 residues.

This chain connects TRBV10-3 to TRBJ1-2; TRBD1 might be the D (5 bases). Germline V gene lookup returns CDR1 ENHRY and CDR2 SYGVKD. The ends were cut back, 0 bases at V and 8 bases at J, with 19 bases in the middle. The CDR3 is made up of 16 amino acids. CDR3 coding DNA: TGTGCCATCAGTGAGTCAGGGACCAATGTGTTTGGAGGCTACACCTTC. Its translation is CAISESGTNVFGGYTF.

The rearrangement links TRBV27 to TRBJ2-1; the match to TRBD2 covers 11 bases. The CDR3 length is 18 residues. CDR1 is MNHEY and CDR2 is SMNVEV in the germline V gene (reference sequence). The ends lost 3 bases at V and 7 bases at J; junction bases unmatched: 14. CDR3 sequence reads: CASSFVAGGPSAGNEQFF. In nucleotides, the CDR3 is TGTGCCAGCAGTTTCGTAGCGGGGGGGCCTTCGGCTGGAAATGAGCAGTTCTTC.

The V gene is TRBV6-5, the J gene TRBJ1-6; D uncertain. CDR3 size: 13 residues. V was shortened by 7 bases and J by 9 bases, with 13 bases between the two germline ends. Germline-derived CDR1 and CDR2 are MNHEY and SVGAGI. CDR3 residues: CASTTSTGSPLHF. For the CDR3, the DNA is TGTGCCAGCACCACCTCGACGGGTTCACCCCTCCACTTT.

V gene TRBV6-5 combines with J gene TRBJ2-5; D might be TRBD1 (6 bases). V was shortened by 5 bases and J by 5 bases, with 12 bases between the two germline ends. The CDR3 totals 13 residues. CDR1 is MNHEY and CDR2 is SVGAGI in the germline V gene. CDR3 in DNA: TGTGCCAGCAGTAACAGGGCCAGGGAGACCCAGTACTTC. Its translation is CASSNRARETQYF.

This rearrangement joins TRBV7-8 to TRBJ1-5; D perhaps matches TRBD1 (5 bases). Germline CDR1 SGHVS, CDR2 FQNEAQ. This CDR3 has 18 residues. V lost 5 bases, J lost 7 bases, and 27 bases lay in between. The CDR3 DNA is TGTGCCAGCAGCCCAGCCCGTCGGACTGGGGCGTCCGGCCAGCCCCAGCATTTT. Encoded protein: CASSPARRTGASGQPQHF.

The gene calls are TRBV18 and TRBJ1-3, with a tentative D call TRBD1 (5 bases). Germline V gene data show CDR1 as KGHSH and CDR2 as LQKENI. Trimming stripped 3 bases from V and 0 bases from J, with 12 bases between. The CDR3 is made up of 16 amino acids. CDR3 nucleotide sequence: TGTGCCAGCTCACCCCAATATCAGGGCTCTGGAAACACCATATATTTT. Translation gives CASSPQYQGSGNTIYF.

The genes are TRBV7-9 and TRBJ1-6; 11 nucleotides align to TRBD1. This CDR3 is built from 15 residues. Germline-derived CDR1 and CDR2 are SEHNR and FQNEAQ (reference sequence). The ends lost 6 bases at V and 9 bases at J; junction bases unmatched: 7. The CDR3: CASRTSGTGGSPLHF. The CDR3, as DNA: TGTGCCAGCAGGACCTCCGGGACAGGGGGTTCACCCCTCCACTTT.

The chain is built from TRBV5-1 and TRBJ1-6, with a weak D call TRBD1 (6 bases). The CDR3 contains 15 residues. The germline gives CDR1 SGHRS, CDR2 YFSETQ. V lost 4 bases to trimming and J lost 10 bases, with 18 bases between them. The CDR3 DNA reads TGCGCCAGCAGCCCGACCCCAGGGGCTGGGTCACCCCTCCACTTT. Translating gives CASSPTPGAGSPLHF.